The 26 T cell receptor beta chains in this list originate from one sample, sequenced in a study of human T cells and chemical hapten exposure. TCRdb redid the calling of the RACE reads with MiXCR, one entry per CDR3 protein. The profile shows more than 150,000 distinct CDR3 sequences, around 23% of them singletons. The time point denotes: patch test 3, about 24 weeks after DPC sensitization. Treatment in this sample: therapeutic diphenylcyclopropenone sensitization with weekly scalp DPC. The sample here was whole blood, taken in connection with sensitization to the hapten diphenylcyclopropenone (DPC). These receptors originate from a woman in her 40s with alopecia areata. Some clones in this sample may be carry-over from other donors' samples.

The genes are TRBV20-1 and TRBJ2-1, with D perhaps matching TRBD2 (6 bases). CDR1 DFQATT and CDR2 SNEGSKA come from the germline V gene (reference sequence). This CDR3 is built from 14 residues. V was shortened by 3 bases and J by 5 bases, with 14 bases between the two germline ends. The CDR3 protein is CSASTGEIHNEQFF. The CDR3 DNA sequence: TGCAGTGCTAGTACGGGGGAGATCCACAATGAGCAGTTCTTC.

This clonotype was seen only once. The J gene is TRBJ1-2, the V gene TRBV5-1; 10 nucleotides match TRBD1. Germline V gene data show CDR1 as SGHRS and CDR2 as YFSETQ. The trim removed 5 bases at V and 4 bases at J, leaving 8 bases unmatched. This CDR3 is built from 15 residues. As DNA, the CDR3 is TGCGCCAGCAGACGAGGGACAGGGGAGACCTATGGCTACACCTTC. Amino acids: CASRRGTGETYGYTF. Combining the CDR3 with reference TRBV5-1 and TRBJ1-2 gives the whole variable domain KAGVTQTPRYLIKTRGQQVTLSCSPISGHRSVSWYQQTPGQGLQFLFEYFSETQRNKGNFPGRFSGRQFSNSRSEMNVSTLELGDSALYLCASRRGTGETYGYTFGSGTRLTVV.

This clonotype was seen more than once but under ten times. The chain recombines TRBV5-1 with TRBJ2-1, with a possible D match to TRBD1 (6 bases). The CDR3 totals 14 residues. The V end lost 5 bases, the J end lost 1 base, and 10 bases lay between the germline ends. Germline-derived CDR1 and CDR2 are SGHRS and YFSETQ. Here the CDR3 DNA reads TGCGCCAGCAGAATCGGGACATCCTACAATGAGCAGTTCTTC. Its protein product is CASRIGTSYNEQFF.

The chain joins TRBV4-1 to TRBJ2-7, with D perhaps matching TRBD1 (5 bases). Deletions cut 1 base from V and 5 bases from J, with 9 bases between. Germline CDR1 MGHRA, CDR2 YSYEKL. The CDR3 is made up of 13 amino acids. CDR3: CASSQGRVNEQYF. In DNA, the CDR3 is TGCGCCAGCAGCCAAGGCAGGGTGAACGAGCAGTACTTC.

The chain links TRBV7-2 to TRBJ2-7; 9 nucleotides line up with TRBD1. V lost 5 bases to trimming and J lost 2 bases; unmatched junction nucleotides: 19. CDR3 length: 19 residues. Germline lookup yields CDR1 SGHTA and CDR2 FQGNSA. The CDR3 DNA sequence: TGTGCCAGCAGCCCCATGGACCGGACAGGGGTCCAACCACCCTACGAGCAGTACTTC. This sequence encodes CASSPMDRTGVQPPYEQYF.

This chain connects TRBV3-1 to TRBJ2-7, with 8 bases fitting TRBD1. The V and J ends lost 0 bases and 2 bases, in that order; junction bases with no gene match: 3. Germline loops: CDR1 LGHDT, CDR2 YNNKEL (reference sequence). The CDR3 length is 15 residues. CDR3 sequence reads: CASSQDRTGPYEQYF. Here the CDR3 DNA reads TGTGCCAGCAGCCAAGATAGGACAGGGCCCTACGAGCAGTACTTC.

The V and J genes are TRBV7-2 and TRBJ2-7; 10 bases match TRBD2. This CDR3 contains 15 residues. Germline loops: CDR1 SGHTA, CDR2 FQGNSA. Losses at the gene ends were 5 bases for V and 2 bases for J; bases not matched to a gene: 6. The CDR3 here is CASSPSAGGAYEQYF. The CDR3, as DNA: TGTGCCAGCAGCCCCTCAGCGGGAGGGGCCTACGAGCAGTACTTC.

The chain links TRBV2 to TRBJ2-7, with no clear D. The CDR3 contains 10 residues. V was pared by 8 bases and J by 4 bases, with 6 bases between. The germline gives CDR1 SNHLY, CDR2 FYNNEI. CDR3 DNA: TGTGCCAGCCTTCGGTACGAGCAGTACTTC. It specifies CASLRYEQYF.

Ten or more counts support this clonotype. The J gene is TRBJ1-2, the V gene TRBV29-1; D gene uncertain. Trimming took 0 bases from V and 6 from J, leaving 5 bases between them. The germline V gene has CDR1 SQVTM and CDR2 ANQGSEA. This CDR3 has 11 amino acids. In DNA, the CDR3 is TGCAGCGTTGAAGAATCGGATGGCTACACCTTC. This translates into CSVEESDGYTF.

The V gene is TRBV29-1, the J gene TRBJ2-7; TRBD2 is a possible D gene (5 bases). The V gene lost 1 base and the J gene lost 3 bases, with 13 bases spanning the gap. Germline assignment: CDR1 SQVTM and CDR2 ANQGSEA. The CDR3 is made up of 14 amino acids. In DNA form, the CDR3 reads TGCAGCGTTGAAGTCCGCGGGCCTAACTACGAGCAGTACTTC. It translates to CSVEVRGPNYEQYF.

This clonotype has only a few counts. The J gene is TRBJ2-7, the V gene TRBV7-9, with TRBD2 matching 8 bases. The trim removed 3 bases at V and 3 bases at J, leaving 7 bases unmatched. This CDR3 has 15 amino acids. Germline V gene sequence: CDR1 SEHNR, CDR2 FQNEAQ (reference sequence). CDR3 residues: CASSLGGTRSYEQYF. The CDR3 DNA reads as TGTGCCAGCAGCTTGGGGGGGACTAGGAGCTACGAGCAGTACTTC.

The genes are TRBV29-1 and TRBJ1-2; D gene uncertain. V dropped 6 bases and J dropped 8 bases, with 13 bases sitting between them. This CDR3 region has 11 residues. Germline V lookup: CDR1 SQVTM, CDR2 ANQGSEA. CDR3 residues: CSVPTLVGYTF. The CDR3 DNA follows: TGCAGCGTCCCGACATTGGTAGGCTACACCTTC.

The V gene is TRBV4-1, the J gene TRBJ2-7; D is undetermined. Germline assignment: CDR1 MGHRA and CDR2 YSYEKL. V was clipped by 0 bases and J by 0 bases, with 9 bases between them. The CDR3 is 15 amino acids. The CDR3 loop reads CASSQEVQSSYEQYF. CDR3 coding DNA: TGCGCCAGCAGCCAAGAAGTACAAAGCTCCTACGAGCAGTACTTC.

This clonotype was recorded a few times. V and J are TRBV29-1 and TRBJ2-7; D may be TRBD1 (6 bases). The length of the CDR3 is 12 residues. V lost 7 bases, J lost 1 base, and 11 bases lay in between. Per the germline V gene, CDR1 is SQVTM and CDR2 is ANQGSEA. The CDR3, as DNA: TGCAGCGCGACAGGAGGTTCCTACGAGCAGTACTTC. It codes for CSATGGSYEQYF.

The chain joins TRBV29-1 to TRBJ2-7; 7 bases match TRBD1. The V and J ends lost 7 bases and 6 bases, in that order; junction bases with no gene match: 12. There are 13 residues in the CDR3. CDR1 is SQVTM, CDR2 ANQGSEA, per germline. CDR3 nucleotides: TGCAGCGCTCGTGGGACAGTACCCTCCGAGCAGTACTTC. This gives the protein CSARGTVPSEQYF.

V gene TRBV4-3 combines with J gene TRBJ2-5; 10 nucleotides agree with TRBD2. V lost 0 bases to trimming and J lost 4 bases; unmatched junction nucleotides: 2. The length of the CDR3 is 15 residues. Germline CDR1 reads LGHNA; CDR2 reads YSLEER. CDR3 DNA sequence: TGCGCCAGCAGCCAAGAACTAGCGGGAACAGAGACCCAGTACTTC. Protein: CASSQELAGTETQYF.

The table lists this clonotype with a few counts. The chain combines TRBV29-1 with TRBJ2-3; no clear D gene. Germline assignment: CDR1 SQVTM and CDR2 ANQGSEA. Trimming took off 4 bases at V and 2 bases at J, with 16 bases between the two ends. This CDR3 is built from 15 residues. The chain's CDR3 is CSVGIGLGITDTQYF. CDR3 sequence (DNA): TGCAGCGTTGGGATCGGGCTAGGTATCACAGATACGCAGTATTTT.

This clonotype was found a few times. The V gene is TRBV4-1, the J gene TRBJ2-1; D call uncertain. The germline V and J ends were trimmed by 1 base and 7 bases, with 5 bases remaining between them. Per germline, CDR1 MGHRA and CDR2 YSYEKL. CDR3 length: 12 amino acids. As DNA, the CDR3 is TGCGCCAGCAGCCAAGTGGGGAATGAGCAGTTCTTC. This encodes CASSQVGNEQFF.

The chain employs TRBV2 and TRBJ2-1; D remains ambiguous. From germline, CDR1 is SNHLY and CDR2 FYNNEI. Between the trimmed V and J ends, which lost 3 bases and 8 bases, there was a span of 11 bases. The CDR3 consists of 13 residues. In nucleotides, the CDR3 is TGTGCCAGCAGTGAGTGGTGGAAGGATGAGCAGTTCTTC. Translation: CASSEWWKDEQFF.

The rearrangement joins TRBV29-1 to TRBJ2-2; TRBD1 is a possible D gene (5 bases). V gave up 7 bases and J gave up 7 bases, with 13 bases separating them. The CDR3 extends over 12 amino acids. Per the germline V gene, CDR1 is SQVTM and CDR2 is ANQGSEA. CDR3 amino acids: CSALRAGGELFF. The CDR3 coding sequence is TGCAGCGCACTCAGGGCCGGCGGGGAGCTGTTTTTT.

The V gene is TRBV6-5, the J gene TRBJ2-1; 9 bases are a match to TRBD2. With V trimmed by 6 bases and J by 8 bases, 17 bases remained unmatched. The CDR3 contains 17 residues. Per germline, CDR1 MNHEY and CDR2 SVGAGI. DNA for the CDR3: TGTGCCAGCAGCCCTCCGGATTGGGGCGGGAGGGACCATGAGCAGTTCTTC. Amino acid sequence: CASSPPDWGGRDHEQFF.

The V gene is TRBV29-1, the J gene TRBJ2-7, with D maybe TRBD1 (6 bases). CDR3 length: 12 residues. In germline, CDR1 is SQVTM, CDR2 ANQGSEA. V was shortened by 7 bases and J by 2 bases, with 12 bases between the two germline ends. Here the CDR3 DNA reads TGCAGCGGCCGACAGGATACCTACGAGCAGTACTTC. The encoded protein is CSGRQDTYEQYF.

In its sample, this clonotype was seen a few times. The genes are TRBV5-6 and TRBJ2-3; D may be TRBD2 (5 bases). This CDR3 is built from 17 residues. Between the trimmed V and J ends, which lost 6 bases and 3 bases, there was a span of 23 bases. CDR1 SGHDT and CDR2 YYEEEE come from the germline V gene. This CDR3 is CASTHYLDYTPTDTQYF. DNA for the CDR3: TGTGCCAGCACACACTACCTTGACTATACACCTACAGATACGCAGTATTTT.

This clonotype was detected once. The chain couples TRBV7-3 to TRBJ1-4; perhaps TRBD1 as D (5 bases). This CDR3 contains 15 residues. Germline lookup yields CDR1 SGHTA and CDR2 FQGTGA. V gave up 5 bases and J gave up 3 bases, with 13 bases separating them. The CDR3 sequence is CASSPAGVPNEKLFF. The CDR3 region has the DNA TGTGCCAGCAGCCCCGCGGGGGTGCCTAATGAAAAACTGTTTTTT.

This clonotype showed up just a few times. The chain joins TRBV28 to TRBJ1-3; D remains unclear. Trimming took off 11 bases at V and 4 bases at J, with 18 bases between the two ends. The CDR3 has 14 residues. The germline V gene has CDR1 MDHEN and CDR2 SYDVKM. CDR3 loop: CASGPVRLGNTIYF. CDR3 nucleotide sequence: TGTGCCTCCGGCCCGGTGAGGTTGGGAAACACCATATATTTT.

This clonotype has only a few counts. The V call is TRBV5-6, the J call TRBJ2-2; possible D gene TRBD1, 6 bases. This CDR3 region has 15 residues. In germline, CDR1 is SGHDT, CDR2 YYEEEE. Between the trimmed V and J ends, which lost 0 bases and 5 bases, there was a span of 11 bases. The CDR3 region is CASSLGGPRTGELFF. The CDR3 DNA sequence: TGTGCCAGCAGCTTGGGGGGGCCGAGGACCGGGGAGCTGTTTTTT.